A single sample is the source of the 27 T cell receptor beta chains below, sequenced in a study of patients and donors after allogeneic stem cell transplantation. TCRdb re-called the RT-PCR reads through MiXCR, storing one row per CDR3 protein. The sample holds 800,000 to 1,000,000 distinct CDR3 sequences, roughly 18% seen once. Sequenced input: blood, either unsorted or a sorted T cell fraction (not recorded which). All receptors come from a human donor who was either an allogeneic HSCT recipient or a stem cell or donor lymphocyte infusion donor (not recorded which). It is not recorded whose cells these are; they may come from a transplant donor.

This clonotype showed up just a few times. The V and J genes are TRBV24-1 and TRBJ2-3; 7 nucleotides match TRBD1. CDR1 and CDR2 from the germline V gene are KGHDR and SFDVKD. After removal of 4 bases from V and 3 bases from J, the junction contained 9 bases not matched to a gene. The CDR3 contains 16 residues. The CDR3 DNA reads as TGTGCCACCAGTGAGGGACAGATCGCGCGAACAGATACGCAGTATTTT. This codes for CATSEGQIARTDTQYF.

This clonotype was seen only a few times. CDR3 nucleotide sequence: TGCAGTGCTAGCGAGGGGGCAACAGATACGCAGTATTTT. It translates to CSASEGATDTQYF. J is TRBJ2-3 and V is TRBV20-1; 7 bases agree with TRBD1. This CDR3 comprises 13 residues. V was clipped by 3 bases and J by 3 bases; unmatched bases: 3. Looked up from germline, CDR1 is DFQATT and CDR2 is SNEGSKA (reference sequence).

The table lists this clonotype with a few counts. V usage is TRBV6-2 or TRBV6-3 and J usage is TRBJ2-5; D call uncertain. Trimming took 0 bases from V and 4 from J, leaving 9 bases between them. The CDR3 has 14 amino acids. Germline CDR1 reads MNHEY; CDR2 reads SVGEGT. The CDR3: CASSYSLVRETQYF. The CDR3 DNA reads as TGTGCCAGCAGTTACTCCCTAGTCCGAGAGACCCAGTACTTC.

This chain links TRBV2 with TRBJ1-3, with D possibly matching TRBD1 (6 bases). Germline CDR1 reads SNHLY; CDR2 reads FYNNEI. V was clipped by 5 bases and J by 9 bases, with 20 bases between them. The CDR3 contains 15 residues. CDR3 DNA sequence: TGTGCCAGCAGTTCCGACAGGCTCATAATCGGCACCATATATTTT. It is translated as CASSSDRLIIGTIYF.

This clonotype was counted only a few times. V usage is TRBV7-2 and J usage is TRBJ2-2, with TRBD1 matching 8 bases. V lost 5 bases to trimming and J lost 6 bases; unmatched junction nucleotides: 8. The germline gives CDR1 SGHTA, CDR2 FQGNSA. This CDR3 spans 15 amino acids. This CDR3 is CASSRGQVGSGELFF. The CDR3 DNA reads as TGTGCCAGCAGCCGGGGACAGGTCGGTTCCGGGGAGCTGTTTTTT.

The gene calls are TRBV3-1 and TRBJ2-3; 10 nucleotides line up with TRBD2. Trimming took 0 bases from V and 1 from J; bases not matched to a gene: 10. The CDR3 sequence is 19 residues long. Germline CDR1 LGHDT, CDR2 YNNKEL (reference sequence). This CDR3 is CASSQDRGLAGGGTDTQYF. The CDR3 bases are TGTGCCAGCAGCCAAGATCGGGGGTTAGCGGGAGGAGGCACAGATACGCAGTATTTT.

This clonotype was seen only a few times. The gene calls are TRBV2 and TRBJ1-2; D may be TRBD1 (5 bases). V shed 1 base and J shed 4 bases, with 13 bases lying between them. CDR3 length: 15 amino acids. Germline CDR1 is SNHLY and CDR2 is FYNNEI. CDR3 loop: CASSEGREGAYGYTF. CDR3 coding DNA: TGTGCCAGCAGTGAAGGAAGGGAAGGGGCCTATGGCTACACCTTC.

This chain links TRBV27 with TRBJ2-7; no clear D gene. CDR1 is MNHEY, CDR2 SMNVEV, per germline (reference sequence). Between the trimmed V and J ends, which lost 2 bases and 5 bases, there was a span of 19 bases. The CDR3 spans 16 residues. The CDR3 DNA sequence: TGTGCCAGCAGTTTAAGGAACAGCCGATCAGTAGACGAGCAGTACTTC. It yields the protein CASSLRNSRSVDEQYF.

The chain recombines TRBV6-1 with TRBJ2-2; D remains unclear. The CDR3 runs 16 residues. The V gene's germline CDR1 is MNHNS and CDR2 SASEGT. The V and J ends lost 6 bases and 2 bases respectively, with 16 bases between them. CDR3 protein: CASSNLQNGNTGELFF. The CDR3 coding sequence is TGTGCCAGCAGCAACCTCCAGAACGGCAACACCGGGGAGCTGTTTTTT.

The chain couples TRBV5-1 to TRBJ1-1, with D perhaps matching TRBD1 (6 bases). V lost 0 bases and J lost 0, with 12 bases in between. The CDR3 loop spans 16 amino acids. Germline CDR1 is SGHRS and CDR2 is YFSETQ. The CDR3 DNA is TGCGCCAGCAGCTTGGAGGGGGGCAGGATGAACACTGAAGCTTTCTTT. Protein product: CASSLEGGRMNTEAFF.

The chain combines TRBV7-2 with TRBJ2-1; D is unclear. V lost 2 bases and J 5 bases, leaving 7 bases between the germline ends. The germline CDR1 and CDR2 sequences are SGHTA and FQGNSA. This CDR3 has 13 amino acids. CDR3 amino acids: CASSLMGHNEQFF. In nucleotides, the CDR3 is TGTGCCAGCAGCTTAATGGGCCACAATGAGCAGTTCTTC.

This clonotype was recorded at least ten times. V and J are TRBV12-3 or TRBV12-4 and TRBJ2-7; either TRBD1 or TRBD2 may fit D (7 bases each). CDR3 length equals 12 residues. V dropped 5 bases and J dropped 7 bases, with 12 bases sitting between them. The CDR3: CASSTQGGEQYF. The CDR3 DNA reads TGTGCCAGCAGTACCCAGGGGGGGGAGCAGTACTTC.

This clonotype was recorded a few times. The chain's CDR3 is CSARYGAGGPNQPQHF. In DNA, the CDR3 is TGCAGTGCTAGATATGGGGCAGGCGGCCCCAATCAGCCCCAGCATTTT. The V and J genes are TRBV20-1 and TRBJ1-5; a weak D match, TRBD1 (5 bases). The CDR3 has 16 residues. Deletions cut 2 bases from V and 3 bases from J, with 17 bases between. Germline V CDR1 and CDR2: DFQATT, SNEGSKA (reference sequence).

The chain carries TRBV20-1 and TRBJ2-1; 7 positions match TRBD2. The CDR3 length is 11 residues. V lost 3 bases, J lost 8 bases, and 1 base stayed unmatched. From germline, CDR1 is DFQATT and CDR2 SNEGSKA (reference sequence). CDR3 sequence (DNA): TGCAGTGCTAGGACTAGCCATGAGCAGTTCTTC. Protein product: CSARTSHEQFF.

This CDR3 is CASRNRGGNSPLHF. CDR3 in DNA: TGTGCCAGCAGAAACAGGGGGGGGAATTCACCCCTCCACTTT. This chain joins TRBV12-3 or TRBV12-4 and TRBJ1-6; 8 bases are a match to TRBD1. Losses at the gene ends were 6 bases for V and 7 bases for J; bases not matched to a gene: 5. This CDR3 has 14 residues.

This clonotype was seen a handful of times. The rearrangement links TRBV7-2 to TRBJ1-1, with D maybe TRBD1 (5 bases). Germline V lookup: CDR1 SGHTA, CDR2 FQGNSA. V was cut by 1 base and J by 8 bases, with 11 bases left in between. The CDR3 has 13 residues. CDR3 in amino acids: CASSLEAGREAFF. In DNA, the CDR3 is TGTGCCAGCAGCTTAGAGGCAGGGAGAGAAGCTTTCTTT.

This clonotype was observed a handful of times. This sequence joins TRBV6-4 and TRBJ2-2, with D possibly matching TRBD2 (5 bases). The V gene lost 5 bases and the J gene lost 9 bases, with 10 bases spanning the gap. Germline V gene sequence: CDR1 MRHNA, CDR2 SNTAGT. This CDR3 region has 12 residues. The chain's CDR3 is CASSPEGRELFF. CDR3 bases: TGTGCCAGCAGTCCAGAGGGTCGGGAGCTGTTTTTT.

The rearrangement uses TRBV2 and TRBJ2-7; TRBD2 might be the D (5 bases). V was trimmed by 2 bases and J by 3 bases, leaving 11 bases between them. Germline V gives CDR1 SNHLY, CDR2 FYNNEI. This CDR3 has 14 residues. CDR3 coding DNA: TGTGCCAGCAGTGAACTGGGGAGTCTCTACGAGCAGTACTTC. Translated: CASSELGSLYEQYF.

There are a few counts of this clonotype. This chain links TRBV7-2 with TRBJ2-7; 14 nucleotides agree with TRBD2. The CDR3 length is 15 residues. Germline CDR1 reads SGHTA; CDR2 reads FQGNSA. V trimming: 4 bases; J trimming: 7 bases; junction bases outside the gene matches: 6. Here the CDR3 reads CASSSRGLAGGEQYF. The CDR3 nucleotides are TGTGCCAGCAGCTCAAGAGGACTAGCGGGAGGTGAGCAGTACTTC.

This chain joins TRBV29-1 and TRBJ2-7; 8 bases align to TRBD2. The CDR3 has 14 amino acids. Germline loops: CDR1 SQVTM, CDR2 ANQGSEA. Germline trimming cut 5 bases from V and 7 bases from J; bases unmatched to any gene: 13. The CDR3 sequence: CSVTISGKGWEQYF. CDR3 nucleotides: TGCAGCGTTACCATTAGCGGGAAAGGGTGGGAGCAGTACTTC.

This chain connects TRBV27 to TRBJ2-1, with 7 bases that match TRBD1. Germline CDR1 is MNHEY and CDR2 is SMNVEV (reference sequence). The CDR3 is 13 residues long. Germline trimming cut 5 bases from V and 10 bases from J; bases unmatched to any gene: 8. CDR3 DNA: TGTGCCAGCAGTGACAGGGTGGGTCGAGAGCAGTTCTTC. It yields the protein CASSDRVGREQFF.

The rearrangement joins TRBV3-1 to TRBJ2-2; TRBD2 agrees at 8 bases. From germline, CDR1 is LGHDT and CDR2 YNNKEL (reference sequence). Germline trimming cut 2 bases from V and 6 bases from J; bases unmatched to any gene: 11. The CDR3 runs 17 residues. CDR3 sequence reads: CASSQKVPGLDPGELFF. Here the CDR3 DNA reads TGTGCCAGCAGCCAAAAGGTCCCGGGACTAGACCCCGGGGAGCTGTTTTTT.

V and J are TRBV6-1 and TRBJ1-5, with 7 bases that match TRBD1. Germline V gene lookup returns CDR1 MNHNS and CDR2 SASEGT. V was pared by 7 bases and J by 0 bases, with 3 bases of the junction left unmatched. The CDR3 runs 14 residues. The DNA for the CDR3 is TGTGCCAGCAACAACAGGGGTAGCAATCAGCCCCAGCATTTT. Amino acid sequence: CASNNRGSNQPQHF.

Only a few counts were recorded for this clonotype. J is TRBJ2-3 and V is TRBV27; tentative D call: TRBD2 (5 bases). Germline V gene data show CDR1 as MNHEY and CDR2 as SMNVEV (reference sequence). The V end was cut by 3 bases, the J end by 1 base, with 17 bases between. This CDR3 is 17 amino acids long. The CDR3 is CASSLRGETPGTDTQYF. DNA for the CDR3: TGTGCCAGCAGTTTGCGTGGGGAGACCCCGGGCACAGATACGCAGTATTTT.

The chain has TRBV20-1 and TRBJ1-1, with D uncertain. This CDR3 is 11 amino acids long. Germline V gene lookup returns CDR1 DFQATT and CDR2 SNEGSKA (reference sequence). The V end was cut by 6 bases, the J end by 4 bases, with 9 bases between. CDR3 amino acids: CSAAWSTEAFF. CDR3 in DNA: TGCAGTGCCGCCTGGAGCACTGAAGCTTTCTTT.

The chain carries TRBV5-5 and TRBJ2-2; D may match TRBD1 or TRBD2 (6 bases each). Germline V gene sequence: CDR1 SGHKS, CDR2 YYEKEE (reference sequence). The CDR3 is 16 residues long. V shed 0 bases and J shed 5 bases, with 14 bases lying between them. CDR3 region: CASSLGGGLRTGELFF. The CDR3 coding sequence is TGTGCCAGCAGCTTGGGTGGGGGGCTGAGAACCGGGGAGCTGTTTTTT.

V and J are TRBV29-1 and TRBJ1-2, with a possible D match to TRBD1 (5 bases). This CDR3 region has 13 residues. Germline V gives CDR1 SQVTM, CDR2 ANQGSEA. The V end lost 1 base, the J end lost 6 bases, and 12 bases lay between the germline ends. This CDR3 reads CSVEARGLDGYTF. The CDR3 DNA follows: TGCAGCGTTGAAGCAAGGGGCCTCGATGGCTACACCTTC.